Below, 18 T cell receptor beta chains from the same sample are listed, as sequenced in a study of cytomegalovirus exposure and HLA in healthy donors. The protocol was immunoSEQ multiplex PCR, while the TCRdb copy is restricted to in-frame clones and leaves out a portion. The sample lists approximately 220,000 clones, about 83% occurring once. Sample: PBMCs. These receptors all stem from a man younger than 35 in good health and CMV-seronegative.

V is TRBV27 and J is TRBJ2-1; 9 bases map to TRBD1. CDR3 size: 15 residues. Germline V CDR1 and CDR2: MNHEY, SMNVEV (reference sequence). Trimming removed 4 bases from V and 8 bases from J; junction bases left unmatched: 9. CDR3: CASSSPGQGIYEQFF. Written as DNA, the CDR3 is TGTGCCAGCAGTTCACCGGGACAGGGTATCTATGAGCAGTTCTTC.

The genes are TRBV9 and TRBJ2-5, with 10 bases that match TRBD1. This CDR3 is 17 amino acids long. Per the germline V gene, CDR1 is SGDLS and CDR2 is YYNGEE. The V and J ends lost 2 bases and 4 bases, in that order; junction bases with no gene match: 11. CDR3 sequence: CASSVGELGTGVETQYF. The CDR3 DNA is TGTGCCAGCAGCGTGGGGGAGCTCGGGACAGGGGTAGAGACCCAGTACTTC.

V is TRBV5-6 and J is TRBJ2-5, with 8 bases aligning to TRBD1. Germline CDR1 is SGHDT and CDR2 is YYEEEE. V trimming: 1 base; J trimming: 4 bases; junction bases outside the gene matches: 6. The CDR3 totals 15 residues. In DNA, the CDR3 is TGTGCCAGCAGCTTGACAGGGGGAAGGGGAGAGACCCAGTACTTC. Translated, it gives CASSLTGGRGETQYF. The full variable domain, its missing parts supplied by reference TRBV5-6 and TRBJ2-5, is DAGVTQSPTHLIKTRGQQVTLRCSPKSGHDTVSWYQQALGQGPQFIFQYYEEEERQRGNFPDRFSGHQFPNYSSELNVNALLLGDSALYLCASSLTGGRGETQYFGPGTRLLVL.

This chain links TRBV15 with TRBJ1-1; unclear D gene. CDR1 and CDR2 (germline): LNHNV, YYDKDF (reference sequence). CDR3 size: 13 residues. Trimming took 6 bases from V and 1 from J, leaving 9 bases between them. The CDR3 loop reads CATSDGENTEAFF. The CDR3 DNA reads TGTGCCACCAGTGACGGAGAGAACACTGAAGCTTTCTTT.

The J gene is TRBJ1-1, the V gene TRBV11-2; 7 nucleotides agree with TRBD1. Germline V gene data show CDR1 as SGHAT and CDR2 as FQNNGV. Losses at the gene ends were 5 bases for V and 2 bases for J; bases not matched to a gene: 11. The CDR3 has 16 residues. The CDR3, as DNA: TGTGCCAGCAGCGCCCTACAGGGGAAGGCTAACACTGAAGCTTTCTTT. Translated: CASSALQGKANTEAFF.

The chain carries TRBV21-1 and TRBJ1-3. TRBV21-1 has pseudogene status. The CDR3 spans 14 residues. DNA of the CDR3: TGTGCCAGCAGCGGTGGAGGAGATGAAAACACCATATATTTT. Its protein is CASSGGGDENTIYF.

The chain combines TRBV4-1 with TRBJ2-7, with unresolved D. Germline V gives CDR1 MGHRA, CDR2 YSYEKL. The CDR3 contains 15 residues. Trimming took off 6 bases at V and 0 bases at J, with 15 bases between the two ends. The CDR3 region has the DNA TGCGCCAGCAGTCTAACCGACATTAGCTCCTACGAGCAGTACTTC. It codes for CASSLTDISSYEQYF.

The J gene is TRBJ2-3, the V gene TRBV4-1, with TRBD1 matching 11 bases. The length of the CDR3 is 19 residues. J lost 5 bases, V lost 4 bases, and 17 bases had no gene match. Germline-derived CDR1 and CDR2 are MGHRA and YSYEKL. The CDR3 loop reads CASSLEPPWTGGGLDTQYF. The CDR3 bases are TGCGCCAGCAGCCTAGAACCCCCTTGGACAGGGGGCGGATTAGATACGCAGTATTTT.

The rearrangement joins TRBV10-1 to TRBJ2-3; 12 bases align to TRBD2. Trimming cost V 3 bases and J 2 bases; bases outside gene matches: 9. This CDR3 spans 18 amino acids. Germline assignment: CDR1 WNHNN and CDR2 SYGVQD (reference sequence). The CDR3 here is CASSDTPGLAGNTDTQYF. The CDR3, as DNA: TGCGCCAGCAGTGATACCCCCGGACTAGCGGGAAACACAGATACGCAGTATTTT.

This chain links TRBV28 with TRBJ1-4, with D possibly TRBD1 on 5 matching bases. The CDR3 sequence is 14 residues long. The germline gives CDR1 MDHEN, CDR2 SYDVKM. V shed 3 bases and J shed 8 bases, with 13 bases lying between them. CDR3 bases: TGTGCCAGCAGTTTGGGTCCGACAGACGAAAAACTGTTTTTT. It encodes CASSLGPTDEKLFF.

The chain uses TRBV5-1 and TRBJ1-4; the D is unclear. Trimming stripped 7 bases from V and 5 bases from J, with 18 bases between. The CDR3 extends over 15 amino acids. Germline CDR1 reads SGHRS; CDR2 reads YFSETQ. Here the CDR3 DNA reads TGCGCCAGCCGAGCCTTGGGTGGGCCGAATGAAAAACTGTTTTTT. It encodes CASRALGGPNEKLFF.

The chain joins TRBV5-1 to TRBJ2-3; 7 positions agree with TRBD1. Germline loops: CDR1 SGHRS, CDR2 YFSETQ. This CDR3 has 13 amino acids. V lost 6 bases and J lost 3; bases outside the gene matches: 4. The CDR3 sequence: CASTLQGTDTQYF. The CDR3 DNA is TGCGCCAGCACCTTACAGGGGACAGATACGCAGTATTTT.

This clone was seen only once. The chain joins TRBV7-2 to TRBJ1-5; 7 nucleotides line up with TRBD1. Germline CDR1 is SGHTA and CDR2 is FQGNSA. V lost 3 bases, J lost 7 bases, and 6 bases stayed unmatched. This CDR3 spans 14 amino acids. CDR3 nucleotide sequence: TGTGCCAGCAGCTTCCTCCAGGGGGGACAGCCCCAGCATTTT. It specifies CASSFLQGGQPQHF.

J is TRBJ1-4 and V is TRBV15, with TRBD1 as a possible D gene (6 bases). V lost 4 bases and J lost 0, with 21 bases in between. The CDR3 is made up of 19 amino acids. Germline V gene data show CDR1 as LNHNV and CDR2 as YYDKDF (reference sequence). The CDR3 DNA is TGTGCCACCAGCACCTTGTGGGGGCAGGGGCCTGCAACTAATGAAAAACTGTTTTTT. Residues: CATSTLWGQGPATNEKLFF.

CDR3 loop: CASSQREYGYTF. CDR3 DNA: TGTGCCAGCAGTCAGAGGGAATATGGCTACACCTTC. The chain couples TRBV28 to TRBJ1-2; the D is unclear. In germline, CDR1 is MDHEN, CDR2 SYDVKM. Trimming took off 5 bases at V and 5 bases at J, with 9 bases between the two ends. CDR3 length: 12 residues.

The rearrangement uses TRBV11-2 and TRBJ1-2; D perhaps matches TRBD1 (5 bases). Trimming removed 6 bases at V and 6 bases at J, with 17 bases between. The CDR3 consists of 14 residues. Germline V lookup: CDR1 SGHAT, CDR2 FQNNGV. DNA of the CDR3: TGTGCCAGCAGTGCCAGGGTCGCGATGCATGGCTACACCTTC. Protein product: CASSARVAMHGYTF.

This rearrangement joins TRBV19 to TRBJ2-1; 14 bases map to TRBD2. The CDR3 is made up of 16 amino acids. Germline V CDR1 and CDR2: LNHDA, SQIVND (reference sequence). J gave up 0 bases and V 10 bases, and 5 bases lay outside the gene matches. CDR3 amino acids: CATKGLAGVSYNEQFF. The CDR3 DNA reads TGTGCCACCAAGGGACTAGCGGGAGTCTCCTACAATGAGCAGTTCTTC.

Only a few counts were recorded for this clone. CDR3: CASRPDSYGYTF. CDR3 DNA: TGTGCCAGCAGACCCGACAGCTATGGCTACACCTTC. The J gene is TRBJ1-2, the V gene TRBV2; possibly TRBD1 for D (5 bases). Germline V gene lookup returns CDR1 SNHLY and CDR2 FYNNEI. The CDR3 length is 12 residues. Trimming pared 6 bases from V and 4 bases from J, leaving 9 bases between.